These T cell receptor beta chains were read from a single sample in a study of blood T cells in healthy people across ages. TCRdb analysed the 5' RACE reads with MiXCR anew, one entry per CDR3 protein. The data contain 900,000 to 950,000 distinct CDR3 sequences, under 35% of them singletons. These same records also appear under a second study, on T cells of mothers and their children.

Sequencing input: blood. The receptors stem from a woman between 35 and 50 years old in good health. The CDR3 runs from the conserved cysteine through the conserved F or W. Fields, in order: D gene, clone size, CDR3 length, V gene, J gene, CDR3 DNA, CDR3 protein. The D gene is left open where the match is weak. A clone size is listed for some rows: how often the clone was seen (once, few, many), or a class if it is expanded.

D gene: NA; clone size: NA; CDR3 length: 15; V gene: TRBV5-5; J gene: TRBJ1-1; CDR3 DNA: TGTGCCAGCAGCCCACTACATGTTCAGAACACTGAAGCTTTCTTT; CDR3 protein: CASSPLHVQNTEAFF
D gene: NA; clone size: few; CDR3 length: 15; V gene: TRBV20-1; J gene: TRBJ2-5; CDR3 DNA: TGCAGTGCTATCCTTTGGGGGGGCCTCCAAGAGACCCAGTACTTC; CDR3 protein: CSAILWGGLQETQYF
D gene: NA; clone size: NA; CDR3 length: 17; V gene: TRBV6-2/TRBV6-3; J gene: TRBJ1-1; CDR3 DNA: TGTGCCAGCAGTTACCCGTTGTATACCCTCGGGGGCACTGAAGCTTTCTTT; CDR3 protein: CASSYPLYTLGGTEAFF
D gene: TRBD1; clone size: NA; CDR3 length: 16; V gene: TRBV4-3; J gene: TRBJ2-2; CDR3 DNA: TGCGCCAGCAGCCACCCGACAGGGGGTTGGACCGGGGAGCTGTTTTTT; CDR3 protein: CASSHPTGGWTGELFF
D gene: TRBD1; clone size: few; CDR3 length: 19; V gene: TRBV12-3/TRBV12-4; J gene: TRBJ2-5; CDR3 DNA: TGTGCCAGCAGTTTAAGCCGACAGGGGGCCCCGGGATTACAAGAGACCCAGTACTTC; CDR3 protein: CASSLSRQGAPGLQETQYF
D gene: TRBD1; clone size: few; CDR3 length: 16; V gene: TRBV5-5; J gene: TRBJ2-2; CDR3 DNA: TGTGCCAGCAGCCTCTGGGACAGCGCGAACACCGGGGAGCTGTTTTTT; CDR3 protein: CASSLWDSANTGELFF
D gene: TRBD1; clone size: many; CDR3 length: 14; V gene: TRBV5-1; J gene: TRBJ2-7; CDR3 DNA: TGCGCCAGCAGCCGCAGGGGGATCGGCTACGAGCAGTACTTC; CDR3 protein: CASSRRGIGYEQYF
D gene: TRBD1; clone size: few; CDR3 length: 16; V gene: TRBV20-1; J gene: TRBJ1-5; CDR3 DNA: TGCAGTGCGACCGGGACAGTCATATCTAGCAATCAGCCCCAGCATTTT; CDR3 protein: CSATGTVISSNQPQHF
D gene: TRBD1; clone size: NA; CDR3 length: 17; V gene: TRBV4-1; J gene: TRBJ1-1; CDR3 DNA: TGCGCCAGCAGCCAATGGGACCGGGACAGTTTAGGACCTGAAGCTTTCTTT; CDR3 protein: CASSQWDRDSLGPEAFF
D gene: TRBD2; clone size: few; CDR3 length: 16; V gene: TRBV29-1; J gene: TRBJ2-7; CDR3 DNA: TGCAGCGTCTCAGGGACTAGCGGGGCTGCCGAGTACGAGCAGTACTTC; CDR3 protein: CSVSGTSGAAEYEQYF
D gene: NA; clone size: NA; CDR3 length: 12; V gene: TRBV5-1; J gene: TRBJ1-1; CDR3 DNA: TGCGCCAGCAACAGGGATCGCACTGAAGCTTTCTTT; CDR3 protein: CASNRDRTEAFF
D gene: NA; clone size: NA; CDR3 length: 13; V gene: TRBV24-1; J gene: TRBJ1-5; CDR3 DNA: TGTGCCACCAGCCTAGGGCACAATCAGCCCCAGCATTTT; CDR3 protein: CATSLGHNQPQHF
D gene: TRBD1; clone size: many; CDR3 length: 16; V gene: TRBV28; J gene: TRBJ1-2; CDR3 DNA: TGTGCCAGCAGTTCCACCAGGGACAGGGTACTCTATGGCTACACCTTC; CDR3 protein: CASSSTRDRVLYGYTF
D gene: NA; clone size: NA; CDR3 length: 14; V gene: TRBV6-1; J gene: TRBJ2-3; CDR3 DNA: TGTGCCAGCAGTGAGCGGGGTAGAAGTAATACGCAGTATTTT; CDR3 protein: CASSERGRSNTQYF
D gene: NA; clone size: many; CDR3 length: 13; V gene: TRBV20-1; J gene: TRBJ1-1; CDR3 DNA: TGCAGTGCTGCCAGGGAACCGAACACTGAAGCTTTCTTT; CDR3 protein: CSAAREPNTEAFF
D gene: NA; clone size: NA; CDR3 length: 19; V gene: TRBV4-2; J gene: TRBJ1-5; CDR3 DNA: TGTGCCAGCAGCCAAGATGCGGGGGACGGTGGTTATAGCAATCAGCCCCAGCATTTT; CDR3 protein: CASSQDAGDGGYSNQPQHF
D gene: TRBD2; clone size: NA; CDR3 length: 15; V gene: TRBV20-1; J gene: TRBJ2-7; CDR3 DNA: TGCAGTGCTGAAAGCGGGACTAGCACCTACAATGAGCAGTACTTC; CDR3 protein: CSAESGTSTYNEQYF
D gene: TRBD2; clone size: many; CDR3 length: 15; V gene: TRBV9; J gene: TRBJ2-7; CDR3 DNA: TGTGCCAGCAGCCTGGGTTGGCTAGCGGTTTACGAGCAGTACTTC; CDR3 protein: CASSLGWLAVYEQYF
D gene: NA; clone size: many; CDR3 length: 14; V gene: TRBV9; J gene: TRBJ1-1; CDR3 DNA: TGTGCCAGCAGCGTAGTCGGGCTCAACACTGAAGCTTTCTTT; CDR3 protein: CASSVVGLNTEAFF
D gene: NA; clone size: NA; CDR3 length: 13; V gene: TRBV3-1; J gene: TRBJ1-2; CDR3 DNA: TGTGCCAGCAGCCAAGAAGTCTATGATGGCTACACCTTC; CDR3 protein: CASSQEVYDGYTF
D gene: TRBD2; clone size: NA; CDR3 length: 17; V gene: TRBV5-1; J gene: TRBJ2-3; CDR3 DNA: TGCGCCAGCAGCTTGGCGGTAGCGGGGGCCCGCCTAATAGGGCAGTATTTT; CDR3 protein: CASSLAVAGARLIGQYF
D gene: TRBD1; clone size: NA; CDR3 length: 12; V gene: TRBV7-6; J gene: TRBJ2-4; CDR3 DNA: TGTGCCAGCAGCTTAACAGGGGGCGGGCAGTACTTC; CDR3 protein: CASSLTGGGQYF
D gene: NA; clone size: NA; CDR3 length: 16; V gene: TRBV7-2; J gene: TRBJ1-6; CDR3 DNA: TGTGCCAGCAGCTTAAGTGGGCAGGGTTATAATTCACCCCTCCACTTT; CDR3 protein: CASSLSGQGYNSPLHF
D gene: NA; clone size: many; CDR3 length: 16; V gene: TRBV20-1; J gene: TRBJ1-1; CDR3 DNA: TGCAGTGCTAGAGCTAACTCGAGGACTGTGAACACTGAAGCTTTCTTT; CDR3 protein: CSARANSRTVNTEAFF
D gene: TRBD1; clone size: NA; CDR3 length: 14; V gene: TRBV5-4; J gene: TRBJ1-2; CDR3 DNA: TGTGCCAGCAGTAAGGACAGGGGGCTTCATGGCTACACCTTC; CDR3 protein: CASSKDRGLHGYTF
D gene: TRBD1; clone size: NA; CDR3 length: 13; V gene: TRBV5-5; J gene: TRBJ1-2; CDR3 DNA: TGTGCCAGCAGGGGACAGAAGAACTATGGCTACACCTTC; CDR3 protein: CASRGQKNYGYTF
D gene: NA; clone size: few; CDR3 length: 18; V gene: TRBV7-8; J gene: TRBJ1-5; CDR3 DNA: TGTGCCAGCAGCTTAGAGACTAGATACCGGGACCGCAATCAGCCCCAGCATTTT; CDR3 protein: CASSLETRYRDRNQPQHF
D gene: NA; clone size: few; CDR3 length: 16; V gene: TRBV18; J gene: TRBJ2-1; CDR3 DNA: TGTGCCAGCTCCCTCTCTCCGACGGGAACCTACAATGAGCAGTTCTTC; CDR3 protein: CASSLSPTGTYNEQFF
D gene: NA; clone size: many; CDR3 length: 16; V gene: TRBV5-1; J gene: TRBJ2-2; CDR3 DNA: TGCGCCAGCAGCTTGGGGCTCAGGGATGACCCCGGGGAGCTGTTTTTT; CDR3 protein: CASSLGLRDDPGELFF
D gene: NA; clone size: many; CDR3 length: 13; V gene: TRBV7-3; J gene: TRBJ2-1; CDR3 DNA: TGTGCCAGCAGCACCCGACCCCGCAATGAGCAGTTCTTC; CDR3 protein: CASSTRPRNEQFF
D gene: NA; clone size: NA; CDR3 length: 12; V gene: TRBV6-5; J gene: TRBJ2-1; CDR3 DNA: TGTGCCAGCAGAACAGGAGACTACGAGCAGTTCTTC; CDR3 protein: CASRTGDYEQFF
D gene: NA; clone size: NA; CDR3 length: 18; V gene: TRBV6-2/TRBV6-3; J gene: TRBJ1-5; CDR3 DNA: TGTGCCAGCAGTTACGGCTTTGGAAGGGGAGGGGGGTATCAGCCCCAGCATTTT; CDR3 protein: CASSYGFGRGGGYQPQHF
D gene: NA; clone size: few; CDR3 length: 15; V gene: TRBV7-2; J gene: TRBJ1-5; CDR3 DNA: TGTGCCAGCAGCGCCACGAAAGGGGGCAATCAGCCCCAGCATTTT; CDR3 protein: CASSATKGGNQPQHF